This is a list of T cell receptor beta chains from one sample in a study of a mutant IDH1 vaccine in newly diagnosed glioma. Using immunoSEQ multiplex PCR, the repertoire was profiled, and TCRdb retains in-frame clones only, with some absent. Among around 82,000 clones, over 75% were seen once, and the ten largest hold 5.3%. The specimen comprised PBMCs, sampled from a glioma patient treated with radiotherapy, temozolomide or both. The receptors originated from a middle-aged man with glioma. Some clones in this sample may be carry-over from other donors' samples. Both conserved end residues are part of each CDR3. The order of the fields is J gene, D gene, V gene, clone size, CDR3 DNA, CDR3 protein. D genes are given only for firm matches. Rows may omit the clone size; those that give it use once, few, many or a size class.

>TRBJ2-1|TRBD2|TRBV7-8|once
TGTGCCAGCAGCCCTTCGTATAGCGGGGGTCGGAACAATGAGCAGTTCTTC
CASSPSYSGGRNNEQFF
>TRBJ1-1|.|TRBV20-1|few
TGCAGTGCTCAGTTCACTGAAGCTTTCTTT
CSAQFTEAFF
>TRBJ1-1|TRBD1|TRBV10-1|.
TGCGCCAGCAGTGGAGAGGGACAGGGCGGGAACACTGAAGCTTTCTTT
CASSGEGQGGNTEAFF
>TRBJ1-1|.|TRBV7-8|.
TGTGCCAGCAGCTTAAGGCAGGGGATCGGTGAAGCTTTCTTT
CASSLRQGIGEAFF
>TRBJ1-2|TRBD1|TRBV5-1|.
TGCGCCAGCACCTCGGGGGCAGGGGGCCATGGCTACACCTTC
CASTSGAGGHGYTF
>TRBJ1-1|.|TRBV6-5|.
TGTGCCAGCAGTTACTACAGCGCTATGAACACTGAAGCTTTCTTT
CASSYYSAMNTEAFF
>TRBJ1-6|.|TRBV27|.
TGTGCCAGCAGCGCAAGGGGGACGAATTCACCCCTCCACTTT
CASSARGTNSPLHF
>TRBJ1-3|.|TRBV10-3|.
TGTGCCATCAGTGAAGGGGCGGGAATTGGAAACACCATATATTTT
CAISEGAGIGNTIYF
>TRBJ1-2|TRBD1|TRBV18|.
TGTGCCAGCTCACCAGGGGGACAGCGGGCGGCGGTGGACACCTTC
CASSPGGQRAAVDTF
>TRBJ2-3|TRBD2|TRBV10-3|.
TGTGCCATCAGTGAGCGGGGGGGCCTGGCAGATACGCAGTATTTT
CAISERGGLADTQYF
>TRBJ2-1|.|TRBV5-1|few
TGCGCCAGCAGCTTGGTAGGGGATGGCCTCGGGGGGCAGTTCTTC
CASSLVGDGLGGQFF
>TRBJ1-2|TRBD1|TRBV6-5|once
TGTGCCAGTTACGCCGGGACAGCAGATGGCTACACCTTC
CASYAGTADGYTF
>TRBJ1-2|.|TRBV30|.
TGTGCCTGGCAGCTCGTGGACTATGGCTACACCTTC
CAWQLVDYGYTF
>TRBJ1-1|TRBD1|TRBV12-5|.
TGTGCTAGCGGTTTTTGGACAGGGAGGACGAACACTGAAGCTTTCTTT
CASGFWTGRTNTEAFF
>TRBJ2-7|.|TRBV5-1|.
TGCGCCAGCAGCTTGGTGGGTACAGGATACTACGAGCAGTACTTC
CASSLVGTGYYEQYF
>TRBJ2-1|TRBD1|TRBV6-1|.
TGTGCCAGCAGTGAAGAAGGTGGCAGGGGGTCGAATGAGCAGTTCTTC
CASSEEGGRGSNEQFF
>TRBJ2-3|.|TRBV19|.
TGTGCCAGTACGTCTCGACTTCTAGCCACAGATACGCAGTATTTT
CASTSRLLATDTQYF
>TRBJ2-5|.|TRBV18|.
TGTGCCAGCTCACCCGATCAAGAGACCCAGTACTTC
CASSPDQETQYF
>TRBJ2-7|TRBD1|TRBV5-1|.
TGCGCCAGCAGCCTTCTTCCTCGGGGGACAGGTACCTACGGGCAGTACTTC
CASSLLPRGTGTYGQYF
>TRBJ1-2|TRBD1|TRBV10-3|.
TGTGCAATCAGTGGACAGGGGAGGGAATATGGCTACACCTTC
CAISGQGREYGYTF
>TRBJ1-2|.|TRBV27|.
TGTGCCAGCAGCTACAACAGGATTACTAACTATGGCTACACCTTC
CASSYNRITNYGYTF
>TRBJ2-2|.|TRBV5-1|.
TGCGCCAGCAGCCCCCCGAACACCGGGGAGCTGTTTTTT
CASSPPNTGELFF
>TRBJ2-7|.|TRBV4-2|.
TGTGCCAGCAGCTCCGGGACGGGAGCCTACGAGCAGTACTTC
CASSSGTGAYEQYF
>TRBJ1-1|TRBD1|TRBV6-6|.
TGTGCCAGCAGTTACTCGACAGGGGGCGCGTCCACTGAAGCTTTCTTT
CASSYSTGGASTEAFF
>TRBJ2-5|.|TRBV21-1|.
TGTGCCAGCAGCAAAGCGAGTCGCCACCAAGAGACCCAGTACTTC
CASSKASRHQETQYF
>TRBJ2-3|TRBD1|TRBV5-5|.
TGTGCCAGCAGCCAGGGACAGGGGATAGATACGCAGTATTTT
CASSQGQGIDTQYF
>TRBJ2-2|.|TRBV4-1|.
TGCGCCAGCAGCCAGAACACCGGGGAGCTGTTTTTT
CASSQNTGELFF
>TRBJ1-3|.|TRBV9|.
TGTGCCAGCAGCGTAGATGGGACTGTATCTGGAAACACCATATATTTT
CASSVDGTVSGNTIYF
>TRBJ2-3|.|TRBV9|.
TGTGCCAGCAGCTCGGGAGATACGCAGTATTTT
CASSSGDTQYF
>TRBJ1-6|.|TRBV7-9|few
TGTGCCAGCAGCCCAACGGACAGAACTCGGGAACCCCTCCACTTT
CASSPTDRTREPLHF
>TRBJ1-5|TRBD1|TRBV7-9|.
TGTGCCAGCAGCTTAGGGGGGACAGTAAGTCAGCCCCAGCATTTT
CASSLGGTVSQPQHF
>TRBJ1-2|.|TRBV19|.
TGTGCCAGTAAATCTAACTATGGCTACACCTTC
CASKSNYGYTF
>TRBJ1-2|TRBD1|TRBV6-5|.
TGTGCCAGCAGTCGGACCGGGACAGGGGGCCGGGGCTACACCTTC
CASSRTGTGGRGYTF
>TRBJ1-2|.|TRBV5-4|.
TGTGCCAGCAGCCCCAGTTGGGCGGACGGCTACACCTTC
CASSPSWADGYTF
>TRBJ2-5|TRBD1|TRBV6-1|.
TGTGCCAGCAGTGAGGGACAGGGAGGAGAGACCCAGTACTTC
CASSEGQGGETQYF
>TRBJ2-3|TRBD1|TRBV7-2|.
TGTGCCAGCAGACGGCAGGGGGCAGATACGCAGTATTTT
CASRRQGADTQYF
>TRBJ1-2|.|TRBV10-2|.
TGCGCCAGCAGTCCCGACGGAAACTATGGCTACACCTTC
CASSPDGNYGYTF
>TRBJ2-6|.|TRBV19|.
TGTGCCAGTAGTGCCCAAGGCGGGGCTGGGGCCAACGTCCTGACTTTC
CASSAQGGAGANVLTF
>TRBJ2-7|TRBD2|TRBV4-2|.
TGTGCCAGCAGCCAAACCGGGACTAGCGGGGTTTACGAGCAGTACTTC
CASSQTGTSGVYEQYF
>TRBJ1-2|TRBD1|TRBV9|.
TGTGCCAGCAGCGTATTATCCACAGGGGGGGCGAACTATGGCTACACCTTC
CASSVLSTGGANYGYTF
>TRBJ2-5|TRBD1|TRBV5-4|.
TGTGCCAGCAGCTCCAGGGGACAGGGGGCGGAGACCCAGTACTTC
CASSSRGQGAETQYF
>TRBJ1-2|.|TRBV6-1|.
TGTGCCAGCAGTGTGACACTCCTGGACTATGGCTACACCTTC
CASSVTLLDYGYTF
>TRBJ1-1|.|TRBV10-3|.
TGTGCCATCAGTGTTGACAGCCGGAACACTGAAGCTTTCTTT
CAISVDSRNTEAFF
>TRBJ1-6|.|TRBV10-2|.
TGCGCCAGCAGACAGGGTAAGAATTCACCCCTCCACTTT
CASRQGKNSPLHF
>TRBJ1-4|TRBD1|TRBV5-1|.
TGCGCCAGCAGCTTGGACAGGGGCAGACTGTTTTTT
CASSLDRGRLFF
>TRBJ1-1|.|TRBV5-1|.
TGCGCCAGCAGCTTTTATCCCGGAGCTTTCTTT
CASSFYPGAFF
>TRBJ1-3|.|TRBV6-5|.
TGTGCCAGCAGTTACGGTACAAACTCCCAAAACACCATATATTTT
CASSYGTNSQNTIYF
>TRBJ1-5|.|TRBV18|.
TGTGCCAGCTCACCAGGGGAAAATCAGCCCCAGCATTTT
CASSPGENQPQHF
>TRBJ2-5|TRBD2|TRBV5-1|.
TGCGCCAGCAGCCTCAATAGCGGGGGAAGGGAGACCCAGTACTTC
CASSLNSGGRETQYF
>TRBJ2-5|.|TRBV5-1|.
TGCGCCAGCAGTTCCAGTGGGGGGGGCGACGAGACCCAGTACTTC
CASSSSGGGDETQYF
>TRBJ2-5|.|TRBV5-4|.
TGTGCCAGCAGCTTACAGGATCAAGAGACCCAGTACTTC
CASSLQDQETQYF
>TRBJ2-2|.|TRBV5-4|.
TGTGCCAGCAGCTTGAGGGGGGGGCCGTACGGGGAGCTGTTTTTT
CASSLRGGPYGELFF